This is a list of T cell receptor beta chains from one sample in a study of vaccination and CD4 T cells after COVID-19. MiXCR, applied by TCRdb to the PCR reads, yields one record per CDR3 protein. The top ten hold roughly 16% of the sample, which has fewer than 20,000 distinct CDR3 sequences, around 43% seen once. Their recognized antigens are unknown. This material consisted of CD4+ T cells from blood, cultured in vitro, taken about 7 months after SARS-CoV-2 vaccination. These receptors were taken from a human donor who had recovered from COVID-19. Both conserved end residues are part of each CDR3. D genes are given only for firm matches. Not all rows give a size; the values are once, few, many and, for expanded clones, a class.

cdr3_length j_call d_call v_call clone_size cdr3_nt cdr3_aa
16 TRBJ1-2 . TRBV20-1 . TGCAGTGCTAGAGATACGACGACCTGGTATGTCTATGGCTACACCTTC CSARDTTTWYVYGYTF
13 TRBJ1-1 . TRBV12-3/TRBV12-4 . TGTGCCAGCAAATCCCAATGGAACACTGAAGCTTTCTTT CASKSQWNTEAFF
15 TRBJ2-1 . TRBV11-3 . TGTGCCAGCACCCAGGGGGGCCAATCCTACAATGAGCAGTTCTTC CASTQGGQSYNEQFF
13 TRBJ1-2 . TRBV6-5 . TGTGCCAGCAGTTACTTAACTAACTATGGCTACACCTTC CASSYLTNYGYTF
17 TRBJ2-1 . TRBV5-1 . TGCGCCAGCAGCTTGGGGACAGACAGCTACTCCTACAATGAGCAGTTCTTC CASSLGTDSYSYNEQFF
13 TRBJ1-2 . TRBV18 few TGTGCCAGCCATAACGACCCGGTGGGTGGCTACACCTTC CASHNDPVGGYTF
12 TRBJ1-3 TRBD1 TRBV19 . TGTGCCAGTAGTATGCCTCGGACAGGGCCGTATTTT CASSMPRTGPYF
15 TRBJ1-6 TRBD1 TRBV27 . TGTGCCAGCAAGAAAGGGACAGGGGGTTCATCACCCCTCCACTTT CASKKGTGGSSPLHF
12 TRBJ1-2 . TRBV4-2 . TGTGCCAGCAGCCAAGATCAGTATGGCTACACCTTC CASSQDQYGYTF
16 TRBJ2-1 TRBD2 TRBV24-1 . TGTGCCACCAGTGATTTGGGGCGGGAGGGCCGTAATGAGCAGTTCTTC CATSDLGREGRNEQFF
14 TRBJ1-2 TRBD1 TRBV20-1 few TGCAGTGCTACACAGGGGGCGGGTGACTATGGCTACACCTTC CSATQGAGDYGYTF
14 TRBJ1-1 . TRBV7-9 . TGTGCCAGCAGCCGAGACGGGGGTTACACTGAAGCTTTCTTT CASSRDGGYTEAFF
15 TRBJ1-1 . TRBV24-1 . TGTGCCACCAGTGATTCTGGGGGGGGGAACACTGAAGCTTTCTTT CATSDSGGGNTEAFF
15 TRBJ2-7 . TRBV6-2/TRBV6-3 . TGTGCCAGCAGTTACTTACGCGGTAGATCCTACGAGCAGTACTTC CASSYLRGRSYEQYF
13 TRBJ2-5 TRBD2 TRBV20-1 few TGCAGTGCCCTCCTAGCGGGGAGAGAGACCCAGTACTTC CSALLAGRETQYF
14 TRBJ1-5 . TRBV6-5 few TGTGCCAGCAGGAACTCGGGGGCCAGTCAGCCCCAGCATTTT CASRNSGASQPQHF
12 TRBJ1-1 . TRBV20-1 few TGCAGTGCCAGAACAGGGAATACTGAAGCTTTCTTT CSARTGNTEAFF
12 TRBJ2-5 . TRBV7-9 . TGTGCCAGCAGCTCAGCTGTGGAGACCCAGTACTTC CASSSAVETQYF
14 TRBJ1-2 TRBD1 TRBV2 . TGTGCCAGCAGTGGGGACAGGACTAACTATGGCTACACCTTC CASSGDRTNYGYTF
16 TRBJ2-1 TRBD2 TRBV7-6 . TGTGCCAGCAGCTTAGGGGGGACTAGCGGGATGAATGAGCAGTTCTTC CASSLGGTSGMNEQFF
11 TRBJ2-1 . TRBV6-1 . TGTGCCAGCAGTGTCGGGGCTCAGGAGTTCTTC CASSVGAQEFF
13 TRBJ1-3 . TRBV6-5 few TGTGCCAGCAGTTACCGCGGTGGAAACACCATATATTTT CASSYRGGNTIYF
12 TRBJ2-3 . TRBV20-1 . TGCAGTGCCCCTTGGGTTACAGATACGCAGTATTTT CSAPWVTDTQYF
15 TRBJ2-7 TRBD2 TRBV18 . TGTGCCAGCTCACTGGGTCTAGCGGGATCCTACGAGCAGTACTTC CASSLGLAGSYEQYF
13 TRBJ2-7 TRBD2 TRBV11-2 . TGTGCCAGCAGCAGGGACTACCTCTACGAGCAGTACTTC CASSRDYLYEQYF
13 TRBJ1-1 . TRBV2 . TGTGCCAGCAGTGTTCAAGGGAACACTGAAGCTTTCTTT CASSVQGNTEAFF
12 TRBJ2-5 . TRBV28 . TGTGCCAGCTCGGCAGGTCAGGAGACCCAGTACTTC CASSAGQETQYF
11 TRBJ1-2 . TRBV20-1 few TGCAGTGCTAGGGCAAACTATGGCTACACCTTC CSARANYGYTF
14 TRBJ2-3 TRBD2 TRBV20-1 few TGCAGTGCTAGGGTTAGCGGGAGCACAGATACGCAGTATTTT CSARVSGSTDTQYF
13 TRBJ2-1 . TRBV27 . TGTGCCAGCAGTTTTCTCCGGCGGGGTGAGCAGTTCTTC CASSFLRRGEQFF
14 TRBJ2-1 . TRBV15 . TGTGCCACCAGCAGTGGCAGGGCCGGGAATGAGCAGTTCTTC CATSSGRAGNEQFF
13 TRBJ2-3 . TRBV19 . TGTGCCAGTAGGGTTGCTGTCACAGATACGCAGTATTTT CASRVAVTDTQYF
16 TRBJ2-1 . TRBV7-3 . TGTGCCAGCAGCCTCCTACCGGGGGCTTCCTCCAATGAGCAGTTCTTC CASSLLPGASSNEQFF
14 TRBJ2-7 . TRBV27 . TGTGCCAGCAGTTTATGGGTTCCACCCTACGAGCAGTACTTC CASSLWVPPYEQYF
11 TRBJ2-3 TRBD2 TRBV20-1 . TGCAGCGGGGGGGGCACAGATACGCAGTATTTT CSGGGTDTQYF
12 TRBJ2-1 . TRBV7-6 . TGTGCCAGCAGCCAAATTCAGGGTGAGCAGTTCTTC CASSQIQGEQFF
17 TRBJ1-5 TRBD1 TRBV6-1 . TGTGCCAGCAGTGAATCTATGGACAGGGGGCTGGGTCAGCCCCAGCATTTT CASSESMDRGLGQPQHF
13 TRBJ2-5 TRBD1 TRBV20-1 . TGCAGTGCTGTAGACAGGGACGGGGAGACCCAGTACTTC CSAVDRDGETQYF
14 TRBJ1-3 . TRBV19 once TGTGCCAGTAGTATTAGCACAGCCGGAAACACCATATATTTT CASSISTAGNTIYF
20 TRBJ2-5 TRBD2 TRBV7-2 . TGTGCCAGCAGCTCGAGCCCCGGGACTAGCGGGGGGGGCTTCTGGGAGACCCAGTACTTC CASSSSPGTSGGGFWETQYF
14 TRBJ1-5 . TRBV12-3/TRBV12-4 . TGTGCCAGCAGGGGGAGGGGGGGGTATCAGCCCCAGCATTTT CASRGRGGYQPQHF
13 TRBJ1-2 TRBD1 TRBV20-1 . TGCAGTGCTAGAAGGGGACAGGGGTTTGGCTACACCTTC CSARRGQGFGYTF
15 TRBJ1-6 TRBD1 TRBV20-1 few TGCAGTGCTAGAGATCGCGTCAGGGGGCAGTCACCCCTCCACTTT CSARDRVRGQSPLHF
12 TRBJ1-2 TRBD1 TRBV27 . TGTGCCAGCAGTAAAACAGGGGGGGGCTACACCTTC CASSKTGGGYTF
14 TRBJ2-3 TRBD1 TRBV10-3 . TGTGCCATCAGTTGGGACAGGGTGACAGATACGCAGTATTTT CAISWDRVTDTQYF
17 TRBJ2-3 . TRBV24-1 few TGTGCCACCAGTGATTTGCCTACTAGTCCAAGCACAGATACGCAGTATTTT CATSDLPTSPSTDTQYF
13 TRBJ2-5 . TRBV6-2/TRBV6-3 . TGTGCCAGCAGCACAAGAGTATCCTCGACCCAGTACTTC CASSTRVSSTQYF
13 TRBJ1-5 TRBD1 TRBV6-1 . TGTGCCAGCATCCGGGACAGTCCAGGGCCCCAGCATTTT CASIRDSPGPQHF
15 TRBJ2-1 . TRBV5-1 medium-sized TGCGCCAGCAGCTTGGATGGGACCTTCCTTGAGGAGCAGTTCTTC CASSLDGTFLEEQFF
14 TRBJ1-1 . TRBV2 . TGTGCCAGCAGCGGACAGATAATGAACACTGAAGCTTTCTTT CASSGQIMNTEAFF
16 TRBJ2-7 . TRBV15 . TGTGCCACCAGCAGAGATCGGGGGTCAGGGGGCTACGAGCAGTACTTC CATSRDRGSGGYEQYF
14 TRBJ2-5 . TRBV2 . TGTGCCAGCACCCGAGGGGGTACCACGGGGACCCAGTACTTC CASTRGGTTGTQYF
14 TRBJ1-2 . TRBV7-9 . TGTGCCAGCAGCAGGGACCCCGGAGGTTATGGCTACACCTTC CASSRDPGGYGYTF
13 TRBJ1-3 . TRBV7-6 few TGTGCCAGCAGCCAGAGCTCTGGAAACACCATATATTTT CASSQSSGNTIYF
13 TRBJ2-7 . TRBV15 . TGTGCCACCAGCAGAAAGGTCAAGGCAGAGCAGTACTTC CATSRKVKAEQYF
13 TRBJ1-5 . TRBV19 . TGTGCCAGTAGTGACAGGACAAATCAGCCCCAGCATTTT CASSDRTNQPQHF
16 TRBJ2-7 . TRBV5-1 . TGCGCCAGCAGCTTGGGAGCGTTCGGACGACCCTACGAGCAGTACTTC CASSLGAFGRPYEQYF